The clone carrying this T cell receptor beta chain was observed a handful of times. No antigen is known for it. The CDR3 loop spans 17 amino acids. Trimming shortened V by 4 bases and J by 6 bases, and 22 bases separated the two germline ends. Germline assignment: CDR1 LGHDT and CDR2 YNNKEL (reference sequence). This sample is part of a study of T-cell memory formation after mild COVID-19. Study as a whole: Largely donor-specific sequence clusters came from two donors. Study-level results: Clones shrinking between day 15 and 85 showed a balanced CD4/CD8 split, and those that grew later tilted toward CD4+. Second-wave clones peaking on day 37 lacked confirmed SARS-CoV-2 specificity.

TCRdb redid the calling of the 5' RACE reads with MiXCR, one entry per CDR3 protein. The sample carries some 440,000 distinct CDR3 sequences, around a quarter recorded once. V gene TRBV3-1 combines with J gene TRBJ2-1; D perhaps matches TRBD1 (5 bases). The sample comprised PBMCs or a T cell subset sorted from them (not recorded which). The clonotype comes from an adult woman who had mild COVID-19 (a few samples of this study predate the infection). Cell type and time point are not known. The CDR3 sequence is CASSPRPSAFGANEQFF. CDR3 DNA: TGTGCCAGCAGCCCTCGGCCCTCGGCATTTGGGGCCAATGAGCAGTTCTTC.